The 16 T cell receptor beta chains reported below all come from one sample, sequenced in a study of blood T cell repertoires in COVID-19. Data came from immunoSEQ multiplex PCR; TCRdb stores just in-frame clones and leaves some out. The sample has about 170,000 clones, around 82% seen once. Sequencing was performed on peripheral blood. The receptors stem from a woman in her 70s who had recovered from COVID-19.

This chain connects TRBV18 to TRBJ1-3; D is possibly TRBD1 (6 bases). Germline CDR1 KGHSH, CDR2 LQKENI. The CDR3 length is 15 residues. V dropped 4 bases and J dropped 0 bases, with 10 bases sitting between them. Here the CDR3 reads CASSRRGASGNTIYF. Here the CDR3 DNA reads TGTGCCAGCTCACGCAGGGGAGCCTCTGGAAACACCATATATTTT.

To note about this clone: The junction differs from germline at one of its ends, possibly a read error. The CDR3 here is CASSEGLRRQYF. For the CDR3, the DNA is TGTGCCAGCAGCGAAGGACTAAGGCGGCAGTACTTC. The rearrangement links TRBV2 to TRBJ2-7; the D gene is possibly TRBD2 (6 bases). Germline V gene lookup returns CDR1 SNHLY and CDR2 FYNNEI. The CDR3 length is 12 residues.

V is TRBV10-3 and J is TRBJ2-3; 7 positions match TRBD2. The CDR3 spans 14 residues. The J segment lost 2 bases and the V segment lost 7 bases, leaving 6 bases of the junction unmatched. Germline-derived CDR1 and CDR2 are ENHRY and SYGVKD. The CDR3 DNA reads as TGTGCCATCAAGTTCCTAGCGGACACAGATACGCAGTATTTT. It translates to CAIKFLADTDTQYF.

The chain employs TRBV4-3 and TRBJ2-6; 8 bases match TRBD1. CDR1 LGHNA and CDR2 YSLEER come from the germline V gene. This CDR3 has 12 amino acids. Trimming cost V 4 bases and J 13 bases; bases outside gene matches: 3. CDR3 in amino acids: CASSPRGRVLTF. CDR3 nucleotides: TGCGCCAGCAGCCCCAGGGGGCGAGTCCTGACTTTC.

At least ten counts were recorded for this clone. The V gene is TRBV13, the J gene TRBJ2-1; D is perhaps TRBD2 (6 bases). The CDR3 contains 17 residues. Deletions cut 3 bases from V and 8 bases from J, with 23 bases between. In germline, CDR1 is PRHDT, CDR2 FYEKMQ (reference sequence). The CDR3 spells CASSLPSGLALPDEQFF. As DNA, the CDR3 is TGTGCCAGCAGCTTGCCCTCCGGGCTAGCGCTGCCGGATGAGCAGTTCTTC.

V and J are TRBV9 and TRBJ2-1; 12 nucleotides match TRBD2. Germline V gene sequence: CDR1 SGDLS, CDR2 YYNGEE. Unmatched junction bases numbered 8, after V lost 5 bases and J lost 8 bases. This CDR3 region has 15 residues. DNA of the CDR3: TGTGCCAGCAGTCCCCTAGCGGGGGGGACCGATGAGCAGTTCTTC. Translation gives CASSPLAGGTDEQFF.

Points on this clone: Other DNA sequences within the sample encode an identical CDR3. V and J are TRBV18 and TRBJ2-7; TRBD1 agrees at 7 bases. CDR3 length equals 13 residues. Germline lookup yields CDR1 KGHSH and CDR2 LQKENI. V lost 2 bases to trimming and J lost 6 bases; unmatched junction nucleotides: 4. The CDR3 coding sequence is TGTGCCAGCTCACCAGGGGCAGGGGGCGAGCAGTACTTC. Translation gives CASSPGAGGEQYF.

This rearrangement joins TRBV5-1 to TRBJ2-2; D might be TRBD2 (6 bases). Germline V CDR1 and CDR2: SGHRS, YFSETQ. CDR3 size: 15 residues. V dropped 3 bases and J dropped 2 bases, with 11 bases sitting between them. The CDR3 sequence is CASSSGTGNTGELFF. CDR3 DNA sequence: TGCGCCAGCAGCTCCGGGACTGGAAACACCGGGGAGCTGTTTTTT.

The V gene is TRBV27, the J gene TRBJ1-5, with D maybe TRBD1 (5 bases). The CDR3 contains 15 residues. Between the trimmed V and J ends, which lost 2 bases and 6 bases, there was a span of 14 bases. CDR1 is MNHEY, CDR2 SMNVEV, per germline (reference sequence). The CDR3 here is CASSLGGSVGQPQHF. CDR3 DNA: TGTGCCAGCAGTTTAGGGGGGAGTGTAGGTCAGCCCCAGCATTTT.

The chain carries TRBV12-3 or TRBV12-4 and TRBJ1-2; D unresolved. V was shortened by 2 bases and J by 6 bases, with 4 bases between the two germline ends. CDR3 length: 11 residues. The CDR3 loop reads CASSLRDGYTF. CDR3 DNA sequence: TGTGCCAGCAGTTTACGCGATGGCTACACCTTC.

This clone was seen once. The rearrangement links TRBV21-1 to TRBJ1-1; the table's D call TRBD1 went unverified against the DNA. TRBV21-1 is a listed pseudogene. The CDR3 is made up of 16 amino acids. For the CDR3, the DNA is TGTGCCAGCAGCAAATCCCGCAGGGTGAGAGACACTGAAGCTTTCTTT. Translated: CASSKSRRVRDTEAFF.

The chain employs TRBV7-2 and TRBJ1-3; unclear D gene. The V end was cut by 5 bases, the J end by 6 bases, with 17 bases between. This CDR3 is built from 15 residues. Germline V gene sequence: CDR1 SGHTA, CDR2 FQGNSA. The CDR3 DNA reads TGTGCCAGCAGCCCCGTCCCGGGAGGAGCAAACACCATATATTTT. It specifies CASSPVPGGANTIYF.

The rearrangement links TRBV5-4 to TRBJ2-5; 10 nucleotides align to TRBD2. Germline trimming cut 4 bases from V and 4 bases from J; bases unmatched to any gene: 10. The CDR3 length is 16 residues. Looked up from germline, CDR1 is SGHNT and CDR2 is YYREEE (reference sequence). CDR3 nucleotides: TGTGCCAGCAGCCCAACGCTAGCGGGAGCGGGAGAGACCCAGTACTTC. It yields the protein CASSPTLAGAGETQYF.

The chain employs TRBV18 and TRBJ1-5; D is perhaps TRBD1 (5 bases). The CDR3 covers 14 residues. Germline V gives CDR1 KGHSH, CDR2 LQKENI. Trimming shortened V by 2 bases and J by 4 bases, and 9 bases separated the two germline ends. The CDR3 here is CASSPTDTNQPQHF. The CDR3 coding sequence is TGTGCCAGCTCACCAACGGACACGAATCAGCCCCAGCATTTT.

This clone appeared once. The gene calls are TRBV12-3 or TRBV12-4 and TRBJ1-6; possibly TRBD1 for D (5 bases). The CDR3 consists of 13 residues. V lost 9 bases to trimming and J lost 10 bases, with 16 bases between them. DNA for the CDR3: TGTGCCAGTTGTTCCCTTGGGGGGTCACCCCTCCACTTT. Its protein is CASCSLGGSPLHF.

The chain has TRBV10-3 and TRBJ2-3; 9 bases agree with TRBD2. This CDR3 region has 16 residues. The J segment lost 4 bases and the V segment lost 2 bases, leaving 7 bases of the junction unmatched. CDR1 is ENHRY, CDR2 SYGVKD, per germline. This CDR3 is CAISERGGGGADTQYF. The CDR3 DNA reads as TGTGCCATCAGTGAGCGGGGCGGGGGGGGAGCAGATACGCAGTATTTT.